The clone carrying this T cell receptor beta chain was recorded a few times. The antigen remains undetermined. These data originate in a study of early T cells in non-severe SARS-CoV-2 infection. Across the study: Bulk RNA from unsorted whole blood was sequenced; chains were unpaired. Study-level results: VDJdb matching favored anti-spike CD8 responses, missing private and CD4 specificities.

Individually, cDNA molecules had unique molecular identifiers attached to them. TCRdb re-called the 5' RACE reads with MiXCR, one entry per CDR3 protein. The sample holds tens of thousands of distinct CDR3 sequences, 20% seen once. This receptor was obtained from an adult who was a healthcare worker with PCR-confirmed SARS-CoV-2 infection or an uninfected control (not recorded which). The source was whole blood, collected at baseline.

The CDR3 coding sequence is TGTGCCAGTAGTATGACAGGGAACACCGGGGAGCTGTTTTTT. It specifies CASSMTGNTGELFF. The V and J genes are TRBV19 and TRBJ2-2; tentatively, D is TRBD1 (6 bases). CDR1 is LNHDA, CDR2 SQIVND, per germline (reference sequence). The CDR3 length is 14 residues. Trimming took 3 bases from V and 1 from J, leaving 6 bases between them.